This is a list of T cell receptor beta chains from one sample in a study of PD-L1 blockade in urothelial cancer. Assay used: immunoSEQ multiplex PCR; TCRdb lists only in-frame clones, some missing. The sample gives 100,000 to 150,000 clones, approximately 84% of which show up once; 3% to 4% is in the top ten. This specimen was PBMCs, taken around atezolizumab (anti-PD-L1) treatment. These receptors were taken from a man in his fifties with urothelial cancer. Each CDR3 is given with its conserved first and last residue. A D gene is named only where the DNA matches it firmly. Clone size, where shown, is once, few, many, or a class for clones that have expanded.

v_gene	j_gene	d_gene	abundance	CDR3nt	CDR3aa
TRBV19	TRBJ1-2	.	.	TGTGCCAGCTCGACAGGAGAATATGGCTACACCTTC	CASSTGEYGYTF
TRBV7-2	TRBJ2-6	TRBD1	.	TGTGCCAGCAGCTCGACCGGGACAGGGGGCGTTATCCTGACTTTC	CASSSTGTGGVILTF
TRBV5-4	TRBJ2-3	TRBD1	.	TGTGCCAGCAGCCACGGACAGGGGGGGCACACAGATACGCAGTATTTT	CASSHGQGGHTDTQYF
TRBV4-2	TRBJ2-1	.	.	TGTGCCAGCAGCCGCCGACTGTACAATGAGCAGTTCTTC	CASSRRLYNEQFF
TRBV2	TRBJ2-1	.	few	TGTGCCAGCAGCCCAGCAGGCAATGAGCAGTTCTTC	CASSPAGNEQFF
TRBV4-2	TRBJ1-4	.	.	TGTGCCAGCAGCCAAGGACAATTCCAGGGGAGTGAAAAACTGTTTTTT	CASSQGQFQGSEKLFF
TRBV19	TRBJ2-5	TRBD1	.	TGTGCCAGTACGGCAGGGGGTTCCTTATATGAGACCCAGTACTTC	CASTAGGSLYETQYF
TRBV7-3	TRBJ1-1	TRBD1	few	TGTGCCAGCAGCTTAGACAGGGAGAACACTGAAGCTTTCTTT	CASSLDRENTEAFF
TRBV28	TRBJ2-1	.	.	TGTGCCAGCAGAAGCTGGAATGAGCAGTTCTTC	CASRSWNEQFF
TRBV6-5	TRBJ2-1	TRBD2	.	TGTGCCAGCAGTTTCAGCGGGAGTTGGGATGAGCAGTTCTTC	CASSFSGSWDEQFF
TRBV19	TRBJ1-1	TRBD1	once	TGTGCCAGTAGTATAAGAGGGGGCCGGACTGAAGCTTTCTTT	CASSIRGGRTEAFF
TRBV19	TRBJ2-1	TRBD2	.	TGTGCCAGTAGTACATCCGGGACTAGCGTTTTGAGCTCCTACAATGAGCAGTTCTTC	CASSTSGTSVLSSYNEQFF
TRBV11-2	TRBJ2-1	TRBD2	.	TGTGCCAGCAGCTTGGGACTAGAGCAGTACAATGAGCAGTTCTTC	CASSLGLEQYNEQFF
TRBV7-2	TRBJ2-7	.	.	TGTGCCAGCAGCTTAGCTAGCGGCCTCTACGAGCAGTACTTC	CASSLASGLYEQYF
TRBV25-1	TRBJ2-1	TRBD2	.	TGTGCCAGCCGTGGATCCGCGGGAGGCCTTTGGAATGAGCAGTTCTTC	CASRGSAGGLWNEQFF
TRBV6-5	TRBJ2-1	TRBD2	.	TGTGCCAGCAGGCTAGCGGGAGGGGGTGAGCAGTTCTTC	CASRLAGGGEQFF
TRBV5-1	TRBJ2-7	.	.	TGCGCCAGCAGCTTAGTGGACAGAGAAAACTACGAGCAGTACTTC	CASSLVDRENYEQYF
TRBV6-4	TRBJ2-2	.	.	TGTGCCAGCAGTGAATCGGGGGACACCGGGGAGCTGTTTTTT	CASSESGDTGELFF
TRBV19	TRBJ2-1	.	.	TGTGCCAGTAGTAGGTCCTCGCTAGGATTCAGCTCCTACAATGAGCAGTTCTTC	CASSRSSLGFSSYNEQFF
TRBV6-4	TRBJ1-1	.	.	TGTGCCAGCAGTGCTCAGGGAGGAAACACTGAAGCTTTCTTT	CASSAQGGNTEAFF
TRBV16	TRBJ2-7	TRBD1	.	TGTGCCAGCAAAGACCGGGACAGGGGTCTATACGAGCAGTACTTC	CASKDRDRGLYEQYF
TRBV18	TRBJ2-1	TRBD2	.	TGTGCCAGCTCCCCTCCGGGAGGGATCTACAATGAGCAGTTCTTC	CASSPPGGIYNEQFF
TRBV12-5	TRBJ1-2	TRBD1	.	TGTGCTAGTGGTCCCCAAGACAGGGTAGGTGGCTACACCTTC	CASGPQDRVGGYTF
TRBV7-6	TRBJ1-1	.	.	TGTGCCAGCAGCTTAGAGCAGAACACTGAAGCTTTCTTT	CASSLEQNTEAFF
TRBV9	TRBJ2-7	TRBD1	few	TGTGCCAGCAGCGCCGGGACAGCCTACGAGCAGTACTTC	CASSAGTAYEQYF
TRBV2	TRBJ1-4	TRBD1	many	TGTGCCAGCAGTGGGGACAGCGGGGGCTTGTCTAATGAAAAACTGTTTTTT	CASSGDSGGLSNEKLFF
TRBV15	TRBJ2-5	TRBD2	.	TGTGCCACCAGCAGAGATCTGTACGGGAGGGTTGAGACCCAGTACTTC	CATSRDLYGRVETQYF
TRBV27	TRBJ2-7	.	once	TGTGCCAGCAGCAGGCGGGCCTTCAGTGGGTACGAGCAGTACTTC	CASSRRAFSGYEQYF
TRBV29-1	TRBJ1-1	.	.	TGCAGCGTTGATCCAGCGGACACTGAAGCTTTCTTT	CSVDPADTEAFF
TRBV10-1	TRBJ2-7	TRBD2	.	TGCGCCAGCGGGAGGGCCTTTGGTTTAGTGACCCACGAGCAGTACTTC	CASGRAFGLVTHEQYF
TRBV30	TRBJ1-1	.	many	TGTGCCTGGAGCGAGAAGGGGTTCTCGGGCGAAGCTTTCTTT	CAWSEKGFSGEAFF
TRBV5-1	TRBJ2-3	TRBD2	.	TGCGCCAGCAGCATAGGACTAGCGGGAGCTGATACGCAGTATTTT	CASSIGLAGADTQYF
TRBV7-9	TRBJ1-1	TRBD1	.	TGTGCCAGCAGCTTAGAGGGGGCAACTGAAGCTTTCTTT	CASSLEGATEAFF
TRBV6-5	TRBJ1-2	.	.	TGTGCCAGCAGCCGACAAAATAACTATGGCTACACCTTC	CASSRQNNYGYTF
TRBV19	TRBJ1-5	TRBD1	.	TGTGCCAGCGGACAGGGGGGAGGCAATCAGCCCCAGCATTTT	CASGQGGGNQPQHF
TRBV19	TRBJ2-3	TRBD2	.	TGTGCCAGTTTGCAGCGGGAGAGCACAGATACGCAGTATTTT	CASLQRESTDTQYF
TRBV5-1	TRBJ2-7	TRBD1	.	TGCGCCAGCAGCTTAAGACAGGGGGCCAACGAGCAGTACTTC	CASSLRQGANEQYF
TRBV5-4	TRBJ2-1	TRBD2	.	TGTGCCAGCAGCTCCTTAACCCGACTAGCGGGAGGGGGAGGCGATGAGCAGTTCTTC	CASSSLTRLAGGGGDEQFF